This entry features one T cell receptor beta chain sequence. This clonotype has a count of ten or more. Its antigen remains undetermined. Base qualities are not recorded, but no much larger clone differs from it by a single base. TCR beta VDJ combination and CDR3 sequence profiling used genomic DNA as the template. TCR repertoire sequencing was run on an Illumina HiSeq 2000. In the paper's pipeline: Repertoire assessment relied on Simpson's diversity index, CDR3 size and DJ length profiles, and TRBV/TRBJ rearrangement plots. Whichever DNA sequence was most abundant in the deep sequencing data was defined as the immunodominant clone. CDR3 amino acid sequences were checked for sharing between subjects and were compared against published repertoires and the VDJdb database. Clones were called with MiXCR by TCRdb after fastp trimmed the public reads at Q25, and only in-frame beta chains were retained. Rows are unified per CDR3 protein, each entry keeping the most common DNA and genes. For this entry, the V and J calls and clone size follow TCRdb and not the study's own pipeline. Here the sample has hundreds of thousands of distinct CDR3 sequences; around 60% occur a single time. The ten biggest clones cover 7.5% to 9% of the sample.

This sample is drawn from a study of CD8+CD57+ T cells in acquired aplastic anemia listed by TCRdb under 2018. General notes on the study: A mean of about 3.2 ug of DNA, ranging from roughly 0.2 to 27.4 ug, was extracted from sorted CD4+ and CD8+ cells.

Trimming takes 0 bases off V and 5 bases off J; junction bases not matched to a gene: 6. The germline V gene supplies CDR1 SGHRS and CDR2 YFSETQ. The CDR3 runs 15 residues from the cysteine to the phenylalanine. The only DNA kept is the CDR3, 45 bases in frame from the first base. What the work shows at the level of the full study, not this receptor alone: Some 30 CD8+ CDR3 sequences were found to be shared between patients and controls, but these sequences appeared to be highly expressed in patients and within the immunodominant clones of the patients. Patients and healthy controls showed no significant difference in CD8+ Simpson's diversity (P=0.060).

In the study, sorted CD4+ and CD8+ blood T cells from patients with severe aplastic anemia and from healthy subjects underwent deep sequencing of TCR repertoires. Ficoll-Paque density gradient centrifugation was used to isolate peripheral blood mononuclear cells. Before DNA extraction, CD4+ and CD8+ T cells were sorted with FACS or magnetic beads. This receptor was identified in a human donor with severe aplastic anemia or a healthy control (not recorded which). The receptor chain draws on TRBV5-1 and TRBJ2-3, with 7 bases aligning to TRBD2. The specimen was sorted CD4+, CD8+, or CD8+CD57+ T cells (not recorded which) from PBMCs. The nucleotides read TGCGCCAGCAGCTTGGGCGGGGGAGGGAAAGATACGCAGTATTTT. The translation is CASSLGGGGKDTQYF. Extended through the reference TRBV5-1 and TRBJ2-3 proteins, this CDR3 yields the full variable domain: KAGVTQTPRYLIKTRGQQVTLSCSPISGHRSVSWYQQTPGQGLQFLFEYFSETQRNKGNFPGRFSGRQFSNSRSEMNVSTLELGDSALYLCASSLGGGGKDTQYFGPGTRLTVL.